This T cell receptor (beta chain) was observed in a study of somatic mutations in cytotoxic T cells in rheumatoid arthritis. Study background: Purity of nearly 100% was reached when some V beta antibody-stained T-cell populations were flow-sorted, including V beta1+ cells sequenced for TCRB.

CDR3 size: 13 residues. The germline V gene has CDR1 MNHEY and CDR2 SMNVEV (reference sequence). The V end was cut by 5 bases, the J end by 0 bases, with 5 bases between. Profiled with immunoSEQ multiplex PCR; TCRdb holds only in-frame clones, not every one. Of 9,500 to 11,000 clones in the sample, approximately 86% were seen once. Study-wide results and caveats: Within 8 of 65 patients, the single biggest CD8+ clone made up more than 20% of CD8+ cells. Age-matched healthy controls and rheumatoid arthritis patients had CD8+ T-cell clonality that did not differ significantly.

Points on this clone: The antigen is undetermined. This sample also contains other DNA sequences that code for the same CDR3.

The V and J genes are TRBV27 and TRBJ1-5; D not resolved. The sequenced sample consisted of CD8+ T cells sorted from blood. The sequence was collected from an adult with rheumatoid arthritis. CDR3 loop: CASSPHSNQPQHF. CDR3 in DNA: TGTGCCAGCAGTCCTCATAGCAATCAGCCCCAGCATTTT.